This T cell receptor beta chain was identified during a study of glioma-infiltrating T cells. Broader study findings: Non-neoplastic patients had below-expected tissue-blood divergence, while all gliomas exceeded expectation. Very few CDR3 sequences were shared between tissue and blood.

There are a few counts of this clonotype. Antigen specificity is unknown. The iRepertoire nested amplicon-rescue multiplex PCR amplified TCR alpha and beta CDR3s from RNA. Input was roughly 100-450 ng of tissue mRNA or PBMC total RNA. MiXCR, applied by TCRdb to the multiplex PCR reads, yields one record per CDR3 protein. The table lists about 200,000 distinct CDR3 sequences, around 30% of them singletons. V lost 4 bases and J lost 0; bases outside the gene matches: 5. There are 17 residues in the CDR3. Germline V lookup: CDR1 KGHDR, CDR2 SFDVKD. V usage is TRBV24-1 and J usage is TRBJ1-5; 10 bases match TRBD1. The origin of this receptor is a human donor with low-grade glioma or glioblastoma, undergoing nonglioma brain surgery, or in good health (not recorded which). Sequenced input: glioma tissue, nonneoplastic brain tissue, or PBMCs (not recorded which). The CDR3 DNA is TGTGCCACCAGTGAACCGGGGACAGGGGTTAGCAATCAGCCCCAGCATTTT. Its protein product is CATSEPGTGVSNQPQHF.